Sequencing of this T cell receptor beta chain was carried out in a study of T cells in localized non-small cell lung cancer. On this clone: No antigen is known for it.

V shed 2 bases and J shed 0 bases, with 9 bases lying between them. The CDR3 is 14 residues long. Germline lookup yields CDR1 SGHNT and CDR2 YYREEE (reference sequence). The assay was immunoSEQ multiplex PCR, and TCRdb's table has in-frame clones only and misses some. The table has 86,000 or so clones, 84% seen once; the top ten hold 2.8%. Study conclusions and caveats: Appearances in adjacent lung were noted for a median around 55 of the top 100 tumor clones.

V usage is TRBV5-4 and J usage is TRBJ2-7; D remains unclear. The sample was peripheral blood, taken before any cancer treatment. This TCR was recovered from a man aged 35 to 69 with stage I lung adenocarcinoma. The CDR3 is CASSFRRSSYEQYF. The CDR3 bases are TGTGCCAGCAGCTTCAGAAGAAGCTCCTACGAGCAGTACTTC.